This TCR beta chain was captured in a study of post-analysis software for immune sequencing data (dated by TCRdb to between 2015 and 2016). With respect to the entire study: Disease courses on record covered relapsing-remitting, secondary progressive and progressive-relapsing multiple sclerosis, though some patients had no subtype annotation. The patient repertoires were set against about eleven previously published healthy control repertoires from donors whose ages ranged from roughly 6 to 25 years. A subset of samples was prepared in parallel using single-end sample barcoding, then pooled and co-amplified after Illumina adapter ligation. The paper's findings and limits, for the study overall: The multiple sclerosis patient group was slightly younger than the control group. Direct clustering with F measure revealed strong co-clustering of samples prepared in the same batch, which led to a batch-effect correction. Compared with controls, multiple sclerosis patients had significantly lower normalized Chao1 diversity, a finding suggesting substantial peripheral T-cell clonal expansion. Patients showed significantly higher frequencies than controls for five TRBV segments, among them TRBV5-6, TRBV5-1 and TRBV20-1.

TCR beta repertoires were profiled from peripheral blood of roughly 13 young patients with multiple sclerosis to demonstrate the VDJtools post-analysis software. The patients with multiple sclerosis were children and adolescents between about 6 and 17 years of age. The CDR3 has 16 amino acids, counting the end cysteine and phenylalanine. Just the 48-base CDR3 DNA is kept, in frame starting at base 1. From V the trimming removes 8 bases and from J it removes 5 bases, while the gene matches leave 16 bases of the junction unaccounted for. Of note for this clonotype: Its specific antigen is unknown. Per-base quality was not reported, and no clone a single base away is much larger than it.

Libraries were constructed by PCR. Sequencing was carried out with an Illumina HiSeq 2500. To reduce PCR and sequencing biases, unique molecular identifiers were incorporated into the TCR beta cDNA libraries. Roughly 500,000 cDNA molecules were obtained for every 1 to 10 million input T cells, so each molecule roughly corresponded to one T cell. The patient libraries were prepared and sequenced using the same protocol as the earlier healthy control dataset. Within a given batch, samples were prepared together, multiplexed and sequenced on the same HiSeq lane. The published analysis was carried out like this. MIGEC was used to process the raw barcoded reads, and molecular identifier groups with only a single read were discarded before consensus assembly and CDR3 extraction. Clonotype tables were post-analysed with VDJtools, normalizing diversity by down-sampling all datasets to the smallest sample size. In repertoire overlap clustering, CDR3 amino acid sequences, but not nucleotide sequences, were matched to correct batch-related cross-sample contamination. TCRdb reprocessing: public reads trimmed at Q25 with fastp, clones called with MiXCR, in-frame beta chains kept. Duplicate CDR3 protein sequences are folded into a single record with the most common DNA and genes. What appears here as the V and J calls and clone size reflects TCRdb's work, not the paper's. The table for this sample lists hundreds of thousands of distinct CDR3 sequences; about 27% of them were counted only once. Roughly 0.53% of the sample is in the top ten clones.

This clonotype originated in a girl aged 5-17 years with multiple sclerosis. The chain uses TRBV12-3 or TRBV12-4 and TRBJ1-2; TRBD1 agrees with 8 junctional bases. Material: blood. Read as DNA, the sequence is TGTGCCAGCGGGGGAGGACAGGGTCGGAGGAATTATGGCTACACCTTC. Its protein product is CASGGGQGRRNYGYTF.